The 24 T cell receptor beta chains below were found in one sample sequenced in a study of T cell responses to AZD1222 COVID-19 vaccine. The protocol was immunoSEQ multiplex PCR, while the TCRdb copy is restricted to in-frame clones and leaves out a portion. The sample has 95,000 to 150,000 clones; 87% are singletons. This material consisted of peripheral blood, taken on day 0 of AZD1222 vaccination. These receptors all come from an adult in good health.

This chain connects TRBV11-2 to TRBJ1-1; D perhaps matches TRBD1 (5 bases). Germline lookup yields CDR1 SGHAT and CDR2 FQNNGV. V lost 2 bases and J lost 10, with 20 bases in between. CDR3 length equals 15 residues. As DNA, the CDR3 is TGTGCCAGCAGCTTACAGGTGGGGGTTGGAAATGGAGCTTTCTTT. Translation: CASSLQVGVGNGAFF.

The chain recombines TRBV11-2 with TRBJ2-7; maybe TRBD1 (8 bases). CDR3 length equals 16 residues. V lost 4 bases and J lost 2, with 18 bases in between. Germline assignment: CDR1 SGHAT and CDR2 FQNNGV. The CDR3 DNA sequence: TGTGCCAGCAGCTCTCCCCGACAGGGGAGGGCCTACGAGCAGTACTTC. It codes for CASSSPRQGRAYEQYF.

The rearrangement uses TRBV3-1 (or the pseudogene TRBV3-2) and TRBJ1-2; the D gene is possibly TRBD1 (5 bases). CDR1 and CDR2 from the germline V gene are LGHDT and YNNKEL (reference sequence). The CDR3 is 17 residues long. Trimming took off 4 bases at V and 5 bases at J, with 23 bases between the two ends. CDR3 bases: TGTGCCAGCAGCCCGAGGGACCGGGACGGGGCAAGGTATGGCTACACCTTC. This sequence encodes CASSPRDRDGARYGYTF.

The chain links TRBV7-9 to TRBJ2-7, with 9 bases aligning to TRBD2. The V gene end was trimmed by 5 bases and the J gene end by 3 bases; junction bases not matched to a gene: 11. The CDR3 runs to 16 residues. Germline loops: CDR1 SEHNR, CDR2 FQNEAQ (reference sequence). CDR3 coding DNA: TGTGCCAGCAGCCTGCCGACGCGGGGGGGCCGCTACGAGCAGTACTTC. As protein: CASSLPTRGGRYEQYF. The full variable domain, completed using reference TRBV7-9 and TRBJ2-7, is DTGVSQNPRHKITKRGQNVTFRCDPISEHNRLYWYRQTLGQGPEFLTYFQNEAQLEKSRLLSDRFSAERPKGSFSTLEIQRTEQGDSAMYLCASSLPTRGGRYEQYFGPGTRLTVT.

V is TRBV19 and J is TRBJ1-2; no definite D call. The CDR3 sequence is 15 residues long. The germline V gene encodes CDR1 LNHDA and CDR2 SQIVND (reference sequence). V lost 4 bases to trimming and J lost 4 bases, with 16 bases between them. The CDR3 protein is CASSTSRRGGYGYTF. The CDR3 nucleotides read TGTGCCAGTAGTACCTCGCGGAGAGGTGGCTATGGCTACACCTTC.

The chain joins TRBV5-4 to TRBJ1-2; possible D gene TRBD1, 5 bases. With 0 bases removed from V and 0 bases from J, the gap between germline ends came to 9 bases. This CDR3 is built from 15 residues. Germline V gene lookup returns CDR1 SGHNT and CDR2 YYREEE (reference sequence). CDR3 nucleotide sequence: TGTGCCAGCAGCTTGGTAGGGACCTCTAACTATGGCTACACCTTC. It codes for CASSLVGTSNYGYTF.

This chain connects TRBV7-8 to TRBJ2-7; 10 positions agree with TRBD1. The CDR3 has 16 amino acids. The germline V gene has CDR1 SGHVS and CDR2 FQNEAQ. The V and J ends lost 0 bases and 3 bases, in that order; junction bases with no gene match: 5. This chain's CDR3 is CASSLAGTGAGYEQYF. The DNA for the CDR3 is TGTGCCAGCAGCTTAGCTGGGACAGGGGCGGGCTACGAGCAGTACTTC.

The sample holds a few counts of this clone. The CDR3 region has the DNA TGTGCCAGCAGCAAACGAACAGGGGAGAGACGAATTGTGAACACTGAAGCTTTCTTT. Translating it yields CASSKRTGERRIVNTEAFF. The genes are TRBV21-1 and TRBJ1-1; TRBD1 was called by the table and not checked on the DNA. TRBV21-1 is reported as a pseudogene. This CDR3 has 19 residues.

This clone was counted a single time. V gene TRBV27 combines with J gene TRBJ2-7; D gene uncertain. The CDR3 is made up of 13 amino acids. Trimming cost V 3 bases and J 4 bases, with 10 bases left between them. Per the germline V gene, CDR1 is MNHEY and CDR2 is SMNVEV (reference sequence). Here the CDR3 DNA reads TGTGCCAGCAGTTTCGGGCCGCGATACGAGCAGTACTTC. Translating gives CASSFGPRYEQYF.

The V gene is TRBV11-2, the J gene TRBJ2-4, with TRBD2 matching over 7 bases. After removal of 5 bases from V and 9 bases from J, the junction contained 10 bases not matched to a gene. This CDR3 spans 14 amino acids. The germline V gene encodes CDR1 SGHAT and CDR2 FQNNGV. CDR3 sequence (DNA): TGTGCCAGCAGCACAGTAAAGGGCGGGGGCATTCAGTACTTC. It translates to CASSTVKGGGIQYF. Full variable domain (outside the CDR3, taken from reference TRBV11-2 and TRBJ2-4): EAGVAQSPRYKIIEKRQSVAFWCNPISGHATLYWYQQILGQGPKLLIQFQNNGVVDDSQLPKDRFSAERLKGVDSTLKIQPAKLEDSAVYLCASSTVKGGGIQYFGAGTRLSVL.

In its sample, this clone was seen a few times. V and J are TRBV11-3 and TRBJ2-2, with 10 bases fitting TRBD1. Germline V lookup: CDR1 SGHNT, CDR2 YENEEA. V lost 5 bases and J lost 7; bases outside the gene matches: 10. This CDR3 is built from 16 residues. This chain's CDR3 is CASSLTRDRGGGELFF. As DNA, the CDR3 is TGTGCCAGCAGCCTAACCCGGGACAGGGGTGGCGGGGAGCTGTTTTTT.

The chain combines TRBV5-4 with TRBJ2-2, with D possibly being TRBD1 (6 bases). This CDR3 contains 15 residues. Germline V gives CDR1 SGHNT, CDR2 YYREEE (reference sequence). V lost 5 bases, J lost 6 bases, and 17 bases lay in between. This CDR3 reads CASSRRDGQPGELFF. The CDR3 bases are TGTGCCAGCAGTAGACGGGACGGACAGCCCGGGGAGCTGTTTTTT.

The rearrangement uses TRBV7-6 and TRBJ2-2; D tentatively reads TRBD1 or TRBD2 (6 bases each). V gave up 5 bases and J gave up 2 bases, with 21 bases separating them. This CDR3 is 18 amino acids long. Germline CDR1 is SGHVS and CDR2 is FNYEAQ. The CDR3 DNA sequence: TGTGCCAGCAGCCCTATAGGGGGGCCGTTAAAAAACACCGGGGAGCTGTTTTTT. Translation: CASSPIGGPLKNTGELFF.

The chain employs TRBV3-1 (or the pseudogene TRBV3-2) and TRBJ2-7, with a possible D match to TRBD2 (5 bases). V was trimmed by 2 bases and J by 9 bases, leaving 23 bases between them. Germline V gene lookup returns CDR1 LGHDT and CDR2 YNNKEL (reference sequence). This CDR3 spans 16 amino acids. CDR3 amino acids: CASSQLPGPRLSGQYF. The CDR3 DNA follows: TGTGCCAGCAGCCAACTCCCCGGGCCTAGACTATCCGGGCAGTACTTC.

The chain's CDR3 is CASSPGPYEQYF. DNA for the CDR3: TGTGCCAGCAGTCCCGGGCCCTACGAGCAGTACTTC. This chain joins TRBV6-6 and TRBJ2-7, with unresolved D. The CDR3 runs to 12 residues. Trimming took 5 bases from V and 2 from J, leaving 7 bases between them. The germline CDR1 and CDR2 sequences are MNHNY and SVGAGI (reference sequence).

The chain is built from TRBV9 and TRBJ2-2, with a tentative D call TRBD1 (6 bases). CDR1 SGDLS and CDR2 YYNGEE come from the germline V gene. The V end lost 6 bases, the J end lost 4 bases, and 16 bases lay between the germline ends. The CDR3 loop spans 15 amino acids. For the CDR3, the DNA is TGTGCCAGCACACCCCACCAGGGGTTCACCGGGGAGCTGTTTTTT. Protein product: CASTPHQGFTGELFF.

The chain couples TRBV10-2 to TRBJ2-2; D unclear. V lost 2 bases to trimming and J lost 2 bases, with 6 bases between them. The CDR3 loop spans 14 amino acids. CDR1 is WSHSY and CDR2 is SAAADI in the germline V gene. CDR3 loop: CASSETYNTGELFF. CDR3 DNA sequence: TGCGCCAGCAGTGAGACATATAACACCGGGGAGCTGTTTTTT.

This chain uses TRBV11-1 with TRBJ1-1; D is unresolved. Germline CDR1 and CDR2: SGHAT and FQDESV (reference sequence). This CDR3 has 11 amino acids. Trimming pared 8 bases from V and 8 bases from J, leaving 12 bases between. The DNA for the CDR3 is TGTGCCAGCCATCGCGTTAAAGAAGCTTTCTTT. Protein: CASHRVKEAFF.

The rearrangement links TRBV30 to TRBJ2-1; 7 bases align to TRBD1. Germline V gene sequence: CDR1 GTSNPN, CDR2 SVGIG (reference sequence). V gave up 4 bases and J gave up 8 bases; unmatched junction bases: 11. The CDR3 has 14 residues. The CDR3 DNA sequence: TGTGCCTGGATCCCCGGGACAGCGGTCCATGAGCAGTTCTTC. Translated: CAWIPGTAVHEQFF.

The chain carries TRBV2 and TRBJ1-6; D is unresolved. The CDR3 is made up of 14 amino acids. Trimming removed 7 bases at V and 7 bases at J, with 14 bases between. The germline V gene has CDR1 SNHLY and CDR2 FYNNEI. The CDR3 bases are TGTGCCAGCAATTTCGGGGAAGGGAATTCACCCCTCCACTTT. Translated, it gives CASNFGEGNSPLHF.

The rearrangement links TRBV7-2 to TRBJ2-5, with D possibly matching TRBD2 (6 bases). Looked up from germline, CDR1 is SGHTA and CDR2 is FQGNSA. V was trimmed by 3 bases and J by 2 bases, leaving 10 bases between them. The CDR3 is 14 residues long. Written as DNA, the CDR3 is TGTGCCAGCAGCTTCTCGCGGGGTCAAGAGACCCAGTACTTC. This translates into CASSFSRGQETQYF. The full variable domain, completed using reference TRBV7-2 and TRBJ2-5, is GAGVSQSPSNKVTEKGKDVELRCDPISGHTALYWYRQSLGQGLEFLIYFQGNSAPDKSGLPSDRFSAERTGGSVSTLTIQRTQQEDSAVYLCASSFSRGQETQYFGPGTRLLVL.

J is TRBJ2-7 and V is TRBV7-8; a weak D match, TRBD1 (5 bases). Germline V gene lookup returns CDR1 SGHVS and CDR2 FQNEAQ. This CDR3 is built from 15 residues. V lost 4 bases to trimming and J lost 2 bases, with 15 bases between them. The CDR3 spells CASSSQASGTYEQYF. CDR3 bases: TGTGCCAGCAGCTCGCAAGCTTCAGGGACCTACGAGCAGTACTTC. The full variable domain, its missing parts supplied by reference TRBV7-8 and TRBJ2-7, is GAGVSQSPRYKVAKRGQDVALRCDPISGHVSLFWYQQALGQGPEFLTYFQNEAQLDKSGLPSDRFFAERPEGSVSTLKIQRTQQEDSAVYLCASSSQASGTYEQYFGPGTRLTVT.

The chain employs TRBV10-1 and TRBJ1-2, with 7 bases lining up with TRBD1. V trimming: 5 bases; J trimming: 4 bases; junction bases outside the gene matches: 7. Germline V gene sequence: CDR1 WNHNN, CDR2 SYGVQD (reference sequence). This CDR3 region has 14 residues. CDR3 in DNA: TGCGCCAGCAGTCCGGACAGGTCTTCCTATGGCTACACCTTC. Its protein is CASSPDRSSYGYTF.

The rearrangement uses TRBV7-2 and TRBJ2-7; 8 bases line up with TRBD2. Germline CDR1 reads SGHTA; CDR2 reads FQGNSA. The CDR3 runs to 15 residues. With 2 bases clipped from V and 5 bases from J, the junction kept 8 bases outside the gene matches. CDR3 nucleotide sequence: TGTGCCAGCAGCTTACTTGCGGGGGGTTACCACGAGCAGTACTTC. This translates into CASSLLAGGYHEQYF. The whole variable domain, filled in from reference TRBV7-2 and TRBJ2-7, reads GAGVSQSPSNKVTEKGKDVELRCDPISGHTALYWYRQSLGQGLEFLIYFQGNSAPDKSGLPSDRFSAERTGGSVSTLTIQRTQQEDSAVYLCASSLLAGGYHEQYFGPGTRLTVT.